The 6 T cell receptor beta chains in this list originate from one sample, sequenced in a study of T cells of healthy individuals. Each CDR3 protein gets one entry after TCRdb re-called the 5' RACE reads with MiXCR. The sample includes 85,000 to 100,000 distinct CDR3 sequences, 17% seen only once; the top ten take roughly 6.1%. All receptors derive from a human donor in good health.

Ten or more counts support this clonotype. J is TRBJ2-7 and V is TRBV11-1; 8 bases line up with TRBD1. Per germline, CDR1 SGHAT and CDR2 FQDESV (reference sequence). This CDR3 region has 15 residues. Germline trimming cut 4 bases from V and 2 bases from J; bases unmatched to any gene: 7. The CDR3 DNA sequence: TGTGCCAGCAGCTACGGACAGGGCGTTCCCTACGAGCAGTACTTC. Translation: CASSYGQGVPYEQYF.

This clonotype occurred a few times. V and J are TRBV27 and TRBJ2-7; D unclear. The V gene's germline CDR1 is MNHEY and CDR2 SMNVEV (reference sequence). The V end was cut by 4 bases, the J end by 7 bases, with 17 bases between. This CDR3 is 14 amino acids long. This CDR3 reads CASSSGTQFHEQYF. The DNA of the CDR3 is TGTGCCAGCAGTTCTGGCACCCAATTCCATGAGCAGTACTTC.

The chain has TRBV3-1 and TRBJ2-4, with unresolved D. The CDR3 spans 17 residues. Germline values: CDR1 LGHDT, CDR2 YNNKEL (reference sequence). Trimming stripped 4 bases from V and 0 bases from J, with 16 bases between. The DNA for the CDR3 is TGTGCCAGCAGCCCACGATCGGGCCCCATAGCCAAAAACATTCAGTACTTC. Residues: CASSPRSGPIAKNIQYF.

The chain has TRBV6-5 and TRBJ1-2; D is perhaps TRBD1 (6 bases). The ends were cut back, 0 bases at V and 5 bases at J, with 13 bases in the middle. CDR3 length: 15 amino acids. Germline V gene data show CDR1 as MNHEY and CDR2 as SVGAGI. This chain's CDR3 is CASSYSSGAMYGYTF. The CDR3 bases are TGTGCCAGCAGTTACTCATCAGGGGCTATGTATGGCTACACCTTC.

Many counts were recorded for this clonotype. The chain is built from TRBV20-1 and TRBJ2-3, with 7 bases that match TRBD2. The germline CDR1 and CDR2 sequences are DFQATT and SNEGSKA (reference sequence). With 5 bases clipped from V and 0 bases from J, the junction kept 14 bases outside the gene matches. The CDR3 is made up of 17 amino acids. CDR3 residues: CSARGGAQKRSTDTQYF. In DNA, the CDR3 is TGCAGTGCTCGGGGAGGGGCCCAAAAGCGGAGCACAGATACGCAGTATTTT.

In this sample, this clonotype turned up a few times. The chain carries TRBV5-1 and TRBJ2-5, with 10 positions matching TRBD2. The CDR3 spans 15 residues. With V trimmed by 4 bases and J by 7 bases, 10 bases remained unmatched. The germline gives CDR1 SGHRS, CDR2 YFSETQ. The CDR3 nucleotides read TGCGCCAGCAGCCCGGCATCCGGGACTAGCGTGACCCAGTACTTC. Translating gives CASSPASGTSVTQYF.